This is a list of T cell receptor beta chains from one sample in a study of early T cells in non-severe SARS-CoV-2 infection. TCRdb re-derived calls from the 5' RACE reads in MiXCR, one entry per CDR3 protein. The sample contains tens of thousands of distinct CDR3 sequences, 12% of which appear only once. Material: whole blood. These receptors were obtained from an adult who was a healthcare worker with PCR-confirmed SARS-CoV-2 infection or an uninfected control (not recorded which). Each CDR3 is given with its conserved first and last residue. D genes are given only for firm matches. Rows give clone size only sometimes, using once, few, many, or a class for an expanded clone.

>few|TRBJ2-5|TRBV29-1|.
CSVVRTPQETQYF
TGCAGCGTTGTACGGACACCTCAAGAGACCCAGTACTTC
>.|TRBJ2-3|TRBV6-5|.
CASSSNTDTQYF
TGTGCCAGCAGTTCCAACACAGATACGCAGTATTTT
>.|TRBJ2-7|TRBV20-1|.
CSAKAGAHEQYF
TGCAGTGCTAAGGCCGGTGCGCACGAGCAGTACTTC
>few|TRBJ1-5|TRBV6-1|TRBD1
CASSGVTGYSRPQHF
TGTGCCAGCAGTGGAGTGACAGGGTACTCGAGGCCCCAGCATTTT
>.|TRBJ2-6|TRBV6-5|TRBD1
CASSTHRGQSGANVLTF
TGTGCCAGCAGTACCCACAGGGGGCAATCTGGGGCCAACGTCCTGACTTTC
>once|TRBJ2-4|TRBV11-3|.
CASSLQMGGKIIQYF
TGTGCCAGCAGCTTACAGATGGGGGGCAAAATCATTCAGTACTTC
>.|TRBJ2-2|TRBV10-1|TRBD2
CASTPWGLAENTGELFF
TGCGCCAGCACTCCGTGGGGACTAGCGGAAAACACCGGGGAGCTGTTTTTT
>.|TRBJ2-3|TRBV3-1|.
CASSQFAGATDTQYF
TGTGCCAGCAGCCAATTTGCGGGGGCCACAGATACGCAGTATTTT
>.|TRBJ2-2|TRBV29-1|.
CSVEIGKNTGELFF
TGCAGCGTTGAAATAGGGAAGAACACCGGGGAGCTGTTTTTT
>few|TRBJ2-1|TRBV11-3|.
CASSLDRLWTATYNEQFF
TGTGCCAGCAGCTTAGATCGTCTTTGGACAGCCACCTACAATGAGCAGTTCTTC
>few|TRBJ1-3|TRBV30|TRBD1
CAWHGTVMHTIYF
TGTGCCTGGCATGGGACAGTGATGCACACCATATATTTT
>many|TRBJ2-1|TRBV12-3/TRBV12-4|.
CASSLRRDNEQFF
TGTGCCAGCAGTTTACGGCGGGACAATGAGCAGTTCTTC
>many|TRBJ1-2|TRBV30|.
CAWSVMGSTYYGYTF
TGTGCCTGGAGCGTGATGGGCAGCACCTACTATGGCTACACCTTC
>many|TRBJ2-7|TRBV20-1|TRBD2
CSARDSGLAGVKQYF
TGCAGTGCTAGAGATTCCGGACTAGCGGGAGTGAAGCAGTACTTC
>.|TRBJ2-7|TRBV7-3|.
CASSPASYEQYF
TGTGCCAGCAGCCCAGCCAGCTACGAGCAGTACTTC
>few|TRBJ2-5|TRBV7-8|.
CASSYSSETQYF
TGTGCCAGCAGCTACTCAAGCGAGACCCAGTACTTC
>many|TRBJ1-2|TRBV18|.
CASSPQEGTLNYGYTF
TGTGCCAGCTCACCCCAGGAGGGCACTCTGAACTATGGCTACACCTTC
>few|TRBJ1-6|TRBV30|TRBD1
CAWSSRGRSRNSPLHF
TGTGCCTGGAGTAGCAGGGGGCGATCTCGTAATTCACCCCTCCACTTT
>many|TRBJ2-5|TRBV29-1|.
CSVDFQRETQYF
TGCAGCGTTGACTTTCAACGAGAGACCCAGTACTTC
>.|TRBJ1-6|TRBV28|TRBD1
CASSDGQGGFNSPLHF
TGTGCCAGCAGCGACGGCCAGGGGGGTTTTAATTCACCCCTCCACTTT
>few|TRBJ2-2|TRBV27|.
CASSLPAGELFF
TGTGCCAGCAGTTTACCAGCAGGGGAGCTGTTTTTT
>many|TRBJ1-4|TRBV2|TRBD1
CASSGGQGLKGEKLFF
TGTGCCAGCAGTGGAGGACAGGGATTGAAGGGTGAAAAACTGTTTTTT
>.|TRBJ2-5|TRBV27|.
CASSLKGRRETQYF
TGTGCCAGCAGTTTGAAGGGGCGCCGGGAGACCCAGTACTTC
>many|TRBJ2-1|TRBV2|.
CASGRLPNNEQFF
TGTGCCAGCGGACGACTACCTAACAATGAGCAGTTCTTC
>.|TRBJ2-1|TRBV5-1|TRBD1
CASSLGTVREQFF
TGCGCCAGCAGCTTAGGGACAGTACGTGAGCAGTTCTTC
>few|TRBJ2-1|TRBV21-1|.
CASSKDQSYNEQFF
TGTGCCAGCAGCAAAGACCAGAGCTACAATGAGCAGTTCTTC
>.|TRBJ2-3|TRBV7-3|TRBD2
CASSSRTSGGTQYF
TGTGCCAGCAGCTCCAGGACTAGCGGGGGGACGCAGTATTTT
>.|TRBJ1-2|TRBV5-6|.
CASSVSVNYGYTF
TGTGCCAGCAGCGTTTCAGTTAACTATGGCTACACCTTC
>few|TRBJ2-1|TRBV27|.
CASRISTGASYNEQFF
TGTGCCAGCCGAATCTCAACGGGGGCTTCCTACAATGAGCAGTTCTTC
>few|TRBJ1-1|TRBV18|.
CASTRRTERNTEAFF
TGTGCCAGCACCCGCAGGACAGAACGTAATACTGAAGCTTTCTTT
>many|TRBJ1-5|TRBV6-1|.
CASRMILQGYQPQHF
TGTGCCAGCAGAATGATACTCCAGGGGTATCAGCCCCAGCATTTT
>many|TRBJ1-3|TRBV9|.
CASSVVEGNTIYF
TGTGCCAGCAGCGTAGTAGAGGGAAACACCATATATTTT
>.|TRBJ2-1|TRBV18|TRBD2
CASSPLSREVYNEQFF
TGTGCCAGCTCACCACTATCCCGGGAGGTGTACAATGAGCAGTTCTTC
>.|TRBJ2-1|TRBV7-9|.
CASSLTGGRGRKNEQFF
TGTGCCAGCAGCTTAACCGGAGGGAGGGGGAGGAAGAATGAGCAGTTCTTC
>.|TRBJ2-7|TRBV24-1|TRBD1
CATRNDRDPKEQYF
TGTGCCACCAGAAACGACAGGGACCCTAAGGAGCAGTACTTC
>.|TRBJ2-6|TRBV7-9|.
CAINRSSGANVLTF
TGTGCCATCAACCGAAGCTCTGGGGCCAACGTCCTGACTTTC
>many|TRBJ2-3|TRBV20-1|TRBD1
CSAIDREQTTDTQYF
TGCAGTGCTATCGACAGGGAGCAGACCACAGATACGCAGTATTTT
>many|TRBJ1-1|TRBV7-9|.
CASSLDFRAPEAFF
TGTGCCAGCAGCTTGGACTTTCGGGCACCTGAAGCTTTCTTT
>many|TRBJ2-5|TRBV14|.
CASSPWTHGVETQYF
TGTGCCAGCAGCCCCTGGACCCATGGGGTAGAGACCCAGTACTTC
>many|TRBJ2-1|TRBV3-1|.
CASRLGDYNEQFF
TGTGCCAGCAGGCTTGGGGACTACAATGAGCAGTTCTTC
>few|TRBJ2-7|TRBV28|.
CASSSGESGGF
TGTGCCAGCAGCTCGGGGGAGTCAGGGGGCTTC
>.|TRBJ2-2|TRBV2|.
CASRQHTGELFF
TGTGCCAGCAGGCAGCACACCGGGGAGCTGTTTTTT
>few|TRBJ1-6|TRBV30|.
CAWSENSPLHF
TGTGCCTGGAGTGAGAATTCACCCCTCCACTTT
>many|TRBJ1-3|TRBV24-1|TRBD1
CATRRGQGSSGNTIYF
TGTGCCACCAGGCGCGGACAGGGAAGCTCTGGAAACACCATATATTTT
>few|TRBJ1-1|TRBV29-1|.
CSGAQNTEAFF
TGCAGCGGGGCACAGAACACTGAAGCTTTCTTT
>.|TRBJ1-1|TRBV14|.
CASSWGRETEAFF
TGTGCCAGCAGCTGGGGACGGGAGACTGAAGCTTTCTTT
>many|TRBJ1-5|TRBV25-1|.
CAWAGGQPQHF
TGTGCTTGGGCGGGGGGGCAGCCCCAGCATTTT
>many|TRBJ2-2|TRBV12-3/TRBV12-4|TRBD2
CASSFTSGRTGELFF
TGTGCCAGCAGTTTTACGAGCGGGAGAACCGGGGAGCTGTTTTTT
>many|TRBJ2-2|TRBV19|.
CASSINLGGTNTGELFF
TGTGCCAGTAGTATAAATCTAGGAGGGACGAACACCGGGGAGCTGTTTTTT
>many|TRBJ2-5|TRBV5-6|.
CASSTGTYTPKETQYF
TGTGCCAGCAGCACCGGGACCTACACGCCAAAAGAGACCCAGTACTTC
>.|TRBJ2-6|TRBV10-1|TRBD1
CASSAGQGLSGANVLTF
TGCGCCAGCAGTGCGGGACAGGGGCTGTCTGGGGCCAACGTCCTGACTTTC